What follows are 13 T cell receptor beta chains derived from one specimen sequenced in a study of a mutant IDH1 vaccine in newly diagnosed glioma. These receptors are not linked to any known antigen. Libraries were prepared by immunoSEQ multiplex PCR; TCRdb keeps only in-frame clonotypes and omits some of them. The data hold tens of thousands of clones, with about four fifths observed a single time. Regarding time point: week 47, end of study. Mutant IDH1 20-mer peptide, at 300 ug, made up each vaccine dose, with topical imiquimod. Sequences were derived from PBMCs, sampled from a glioma patient whose treatment included an IDH1 peptide vaccine. These receptors were taken from a woman in her twenties or thirties with glioma. Some clones in this sample may be carry-over from other donors' samples.

J is TRBJ1-2 and V is TRBV30; no reliable D call. This CDR3 contains 15 residues. The germline gives CDR1 GTSNPN, CDR2 SVGIG (reference sequence). The V end lost 3 bases, the J end lost 1 base, and 15 bases lay between the germline ends. The CDR3 bases are TGTGCCTGGAGAGTGGGCCTCACTCTTAACTATGGCTACACCTTC. It specifies CAWRVGLTLNYGYTF.

V and J are TRBV7-8 and TRBJ2-2; 7 nucleotides match TRBD1. Trimming took 6 bases from V and 1 from J; bases not matched to a gene: 2. The V gene's germline CDR1 is SGHVS and CDR2 FQNEAQ. The length of the CDR3 is 14 residues. The CDR3 here is CASRRTGNTGELFF. CDR3 bases: TGTGCCAGCAGGAGGACAGGGAACACCGGGGAGCTGTTTTTT.

This chain connects TRBV18 to TRBJ1-1; 8 nucleotides align to TRBD1. Losses at the gene ends were 0 bases for V and 1 base for J; bases not matched to a gene: 4. Germline values: CDR1 KGHSH, CDR2 LQKENI. This CDR3 is 16 amino acids long. This CDR3 reads CASSPPGQGRNTEAFF. The CDR3 DNA sequence: TGTGCCAGCTCACCACCCGGACAGGGTCGGAACACTGAAGCTTTCTTT.

This clone showed up just once. The genes are TRBV9 and TRBJ2-7; no clear D gene. The germline V gene encodes CDR1 SGDLS and CDR2 YYNGEE. The CDR3 is made up of 14 amino acids. Trimming removed 3 bases at V and 0 bases at J, with 10 bases between. CDR3 residues: CASSDSWSSYEQYF. As DNA, the CDR3 is TGTGCCAGCAGCGATAGCTGGAGCTCCTACGAGCAGTACTTC.

J is TRBJ2-3 and V is TRBV4-1, with a possible D match to TRBD2 (6 bases). Germline values: CDR1 MGHRA, CDR2 YSYEKL. The CDR3 has 12 amino acids. V shed 6 bases and J shed 3 bases, with 7 bases lying between them. CDR3 loop: CASSRETDTQYF. CDR3 nucleotides: TGCGCCAGCAGTCGGGAGACAGATACGCAGTATTTT.

The V call is TRBV2, the J call TRBJ2-1; 10 bases are a match to TRBD2. Germline CDR1 is SNHLY and CDR2 is FYNNEI. This CDR3 contains 14 residues. V shed 8 bases and J 7 bases; nucleotides not matched to a gene: 8. The CDR3 bases are TGTGCCAGCCCCCAAGCGGGAGGGCCTAATGAGCAGTTCTTC. Encoded protein: CASPQAGGPNEQFF.

This chain joins TRBV30 and TRBJ2-7; 7 nucleotides align to TRBD2. After removal of 0 bases from V and 6 bases from J, the junction contained 8 bases not matched to a gene. CDR1 GTSNPN and CDR2 SVGIG come from the germline V gene (reference sequence). This CDR3 is 14 amino acids long. For the CDR3, the DNA is TGTGCCTGGAGTGTATTTCCGGGGGGAATCGAGCAGTACTTC. Residues: CAWSVFPGGIEQYF.

The J gene is TRBJ1-1, the V gene TRBV19; weak D call: TRBD1 (6 bases). There are 10 residues in the CDR3. Germline CDR1 reads LNHDA; CDR2 reads SQIVND (reference sequence). V was pared by 7 bases and J by 7 bases, with 7 bases between. In DNA form, the CDR3 reads TGTGCCAGTAAGGGGGGTGAAGCTTTCTTT. Translated, it gives CASKGGEAFF.

The genes are TRBV19 and TRBJ1-2, with 8 bases aligning to TRBD1. The CDR3 runs 14 residues. V shed 5 bases, J shed 8 bases, and the junction held 10 bases outside the gene matches. The germline V gene has CDR1 LNHDA and CDR2 SQIVND (reference sequence). CDR3 sequence (DNA): TGTGCCAGTAGTTCGACGACAGGGGAGAACGGCTACACCTTC. It specifies CASSSTTGENGYTF.

The V call is TRBV4-1, the J call TRBJ2-1; 8 bases are a match to TRBD2. From germline, CDR1 is MGHRA and CDR2 YSYEKL. The trim removed 0 bases at V and 9 bases at J, leaving 13 bases unmatched. The CDR3 totals 17 residues. The CDR3 DNA reads as TGCGCCAGCAGCCAAGATAGCGGCGGGAGGTCGTCCATTGAGCAGTTCTTC. It is translated as CASSQDSGGRSSIEQFF.

The chain combines TRBV28 with TRBJ2-7; D is ambiguous. The CDR3 sequence is 12 residues long. V lost 6 bases, J lost 3 bases, and 9 bases lay in between. From germline, CDR1 is MDHEN and CDR2 SYDVKM. In DNA form, the CDR3 reads TGTGCCAGCAGCTCCTTCAACTACGAGCAGTACTTC. This translates into CASSSFNYEQYF. Using reference TRBV28 and TRBJ2-7 for the parts outside the CDR3, the full variable domain is DVKVTQSSRYLVKRTGEKVFLECVQDMDHENMFWYRQDPGLGLRLIYFSYDVKMKEKGDIPEGYSVSREKKERFSLILESASTNQTSMYLCASSSFNYEQYFGPGTRLTVT.

The chain recombines TRBV6-5 with TRBJ2-1; TRBD1 matches 7 bases. Trimming took 6 bases from V and 8 from J; bases not matched to a gene: 7. There are 13 residues in the CDR3. Looked up from germline, CDR1 is MNHEY and CDR2 is SVGAGI. This chain's CDR3 is CASSPHDRDEQFF. DNA of the CDR3: TGTGCCAGCAGCCCTCACGACAGGGATGAGCAGTTCTTC.

Worth noting for this clone: This same CDR3 is encoded by further DNA sequences in the sample. CDR3 DNA sequence: TGTGCCAGCTCACCACCCGGCGAGACCCAGTACTTC. Translated, it gives CASSPPGETQYF. This rearrangement joins TRBV18 to TRBJ2-5, with D hard to call. Germline V gene data show CDR1 as KGHSH and CDR2 as LQKENI. This CDR3 region has 12 residues. Trimming removed 0 bases from V and 5 bases from J, with 4 bases in between.